One TCR beta chain is described in this entry. Its antigen remains unidentified. The data were obtained in a study of Ad26.COV2.S vaccination and SARS-CoV-2 variants. The treatment is: some 19 received Ad26.COV2.S at low or high dose, single or two shots; roughly five received placebo; per-sample allocation not given. Repertoires come from day 63 after the first vaccine or placebo injection. Whoever gave the sample was an adult aged 18-55 years in Boston. General study results and limits: Whether participants received vaccine or placebo, their non-spike TCR breadth was similar. It was vaccine recipients, not placebo recipients, who had the higher spike-specific TCR breadth.

The assay was immunoSEQ multiplex PCR, and TCRdb's table has in-frame clones only and misses some. The table includes about 370,000 clones, approximately 86% detected once. V lost 6 bases to trimming and J lost 4 bases, with 15 bases between them. The germline V gene has CDR1 ENHRY and CDR2 SYGVKD. The CDR3 has 14 amino acids. The clonotype comes from a person aged 18-60 years who received the Ad26.COV2.S COVID-19 vaccine or a placebo. This chain uses TRBV10-3 with TRBJ2-5, with D tentatively TRBD2 (7 bases). The sequencing here drew on peripheral blood, taken in a trial of Ad26.COV2.S vaccine versus placebo. The CDR3 nucleotides read TGTGCCATCAGCGAGGTGGGGGGGCTAGAGACCCAGTACTTC. Translated, it gives CAISEVGGLETQYF.